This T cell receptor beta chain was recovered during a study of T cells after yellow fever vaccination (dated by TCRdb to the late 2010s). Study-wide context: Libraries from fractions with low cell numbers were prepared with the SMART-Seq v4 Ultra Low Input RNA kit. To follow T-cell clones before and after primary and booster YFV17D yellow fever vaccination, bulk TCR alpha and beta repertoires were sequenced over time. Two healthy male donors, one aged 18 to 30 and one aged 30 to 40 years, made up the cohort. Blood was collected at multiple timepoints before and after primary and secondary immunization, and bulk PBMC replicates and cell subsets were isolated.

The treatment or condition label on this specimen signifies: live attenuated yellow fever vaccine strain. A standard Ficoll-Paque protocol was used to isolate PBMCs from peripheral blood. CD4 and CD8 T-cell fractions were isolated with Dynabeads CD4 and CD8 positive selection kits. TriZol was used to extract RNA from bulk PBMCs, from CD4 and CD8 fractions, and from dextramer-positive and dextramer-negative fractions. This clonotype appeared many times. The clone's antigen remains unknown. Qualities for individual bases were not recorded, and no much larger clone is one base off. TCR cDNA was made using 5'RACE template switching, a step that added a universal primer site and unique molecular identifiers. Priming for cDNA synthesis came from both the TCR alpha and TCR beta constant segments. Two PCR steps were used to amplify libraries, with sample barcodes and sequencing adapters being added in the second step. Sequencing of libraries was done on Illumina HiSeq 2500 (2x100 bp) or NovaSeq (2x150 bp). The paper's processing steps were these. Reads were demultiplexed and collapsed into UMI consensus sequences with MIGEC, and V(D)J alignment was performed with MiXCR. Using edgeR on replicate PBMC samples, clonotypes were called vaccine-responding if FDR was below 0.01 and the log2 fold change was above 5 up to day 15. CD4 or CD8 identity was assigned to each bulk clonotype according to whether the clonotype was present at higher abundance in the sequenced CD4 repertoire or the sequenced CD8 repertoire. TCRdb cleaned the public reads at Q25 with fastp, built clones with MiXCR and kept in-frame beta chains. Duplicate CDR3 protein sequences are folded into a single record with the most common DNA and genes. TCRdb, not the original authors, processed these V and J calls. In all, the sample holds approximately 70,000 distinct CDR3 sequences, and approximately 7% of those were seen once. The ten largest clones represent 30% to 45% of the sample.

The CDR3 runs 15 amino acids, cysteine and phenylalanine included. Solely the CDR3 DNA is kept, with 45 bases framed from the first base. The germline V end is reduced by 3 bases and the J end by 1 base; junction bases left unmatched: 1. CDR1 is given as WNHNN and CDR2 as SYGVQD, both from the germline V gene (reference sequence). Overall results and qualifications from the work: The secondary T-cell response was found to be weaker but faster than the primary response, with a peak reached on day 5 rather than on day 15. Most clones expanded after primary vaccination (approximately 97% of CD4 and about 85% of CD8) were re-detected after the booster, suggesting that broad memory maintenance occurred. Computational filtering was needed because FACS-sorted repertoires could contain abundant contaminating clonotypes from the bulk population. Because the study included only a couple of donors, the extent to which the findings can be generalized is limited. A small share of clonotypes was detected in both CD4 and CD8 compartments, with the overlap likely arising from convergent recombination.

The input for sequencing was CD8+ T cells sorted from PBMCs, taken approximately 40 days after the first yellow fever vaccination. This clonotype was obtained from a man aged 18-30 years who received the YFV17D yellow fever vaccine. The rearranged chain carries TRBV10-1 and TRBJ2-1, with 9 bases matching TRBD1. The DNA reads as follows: TGCGCCAGCAGTGACGGGACAGGGTCCTACAATGAGCAGTTCTTC. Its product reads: CASSDGTGSYNEQFF.